A single sample is the source of the 31 T cell receptor beta chains below, sequenced in a study of blood T cell repertoires in COVID-19. Repertoires were generated with immunoSEQ multiplex PCR, while TCRdb's copy carries only in-frame clones and drops some. The sample contains about 74,000 clones, about 91% of which appear only once. The sequencing sample was made of peripheral blood. These receptor sequences come from an elderly woman with acute or convalescent COVID-19.

The CDR3 loop reads CASSQGTSDINIQYF. The CDR3 DNA follows: TGTGCCAGCAGCCAAGGGACTAGCGACATAAACATTCAGTACTTC. The rearrangement joins TRBV4-2 to TRBJ2-4, with TRBD2 identical over 9 bases. The CDR3 has 15 amino acids. CDR1 is LGHNA, CDR2 YNFKEQ, per germline. The V gene end was trimmed by 1 base and the J gene end by 6 bases; junction bases not matched to a gene: 4.

V usage is TRBV27 and J usage is TRBJ1-4; D might be TRBD1 (6 bases). The germline V gene has CDR1 MNHEY and CDR2 SMNVEV (reference sequence). Between the trimmed V and J ends, which lost 2 bases and 9 bases, there was a span of 10 bases. The CDR3 consists of 13 residues. The CDR3: CASSLEQGKKLFF. CDR3 bases: TGTGCCAGCAGTTTAGAGCAGGGGAAAAAACTGTTTTTT.

The rearrangement joins TRBV3-1 (or the pseudogene TRBV3-2) to TRBJ1-5, with 10 bases identical to TRBD1. V was clipped by 1 base and J by 4 bases; unmatched bases: 1. The CDR3 consists of 15 residues. Germline values: CDR1 LGHDT, CDR2 YNNKEL (reference sequence). This CDR3 is CASSQGDRGNQPQHF. Here the CDR3 DNA reads TGTGCCAGCAGCCAAGGGGACAGGGGAAATCAGCCCCAGCATTTT.

The sample holds one count of this clone. V is TRBV29-1 and J is TRBJ1-1, with TRBD1 matching 10 bases. In germline, CDR1 is SQVTM, CDR2 ANQGSEA. V shed 4 bases, J shed 4 bases, and the junction held 9 bases outside the gene matches. This CDR3 is built from 15 residues. CDR3 sequence (DNA): TGCAGCGTTGGAGCCGGGACAGGGGTTGGCACTGAAGCTTTCTTT. It is translated as CSVGAGTGVGTEAFF.

The chain uses TRBV15 and TRBJ2-3; 8 bases match TRBD2. The germline V gene has CDR1 LNHNV and CDR2 YYDKDF (reference sequence). The CDR3 runs 14 residues. Losses at the gene ends were 8 bases for V and 3 bases for J; bases not matched to a gene: 7. CDR3 residues: CATLLAGGTDTQYF. The CDR3 bases are TGTGCCACCCTTCTGGCGGGAGGTACAGATACGCAGTATTTT.

V is TRBV13 and J is TRBJ1-3, with TRBD1 matching over 7 bases. Germline loops: CDR1 PRHDT, CDR2 FYEKMQ (reference sequence). The CDR3 spans 15 residues. Trimming at V came to 5 bases and at J to 4 bases, leaving 8 bases not matched to a gene. The CDR3 sequence: CASSPTGVVGNTIYF. CDR3 sequence (DNA): TGTGCCAGCAGCCCTACAGGGGTGGTGGGAAACACCATATATTTT. The full variable domain, completed using reference TRBV13 and TRBJ1-3, is AAGVIQSPRHLIKEKRETATLKCYPIPRHDTVYWYQQGPGQDPQFLISFYEKMQSDKGSIPDRFSAQQFSDYHSELNMSSLELGDSALYFCASSPTGVVGNTIYFGEGSWLTVV.

The chain carries TRBV3-1 (or the pseudogene TRBV3-2) and TRBJ2-3, with 9 bases identical to TRBD2. The CDR3 spans 17 residues. The germline CDR1 and CDR2 sequences are LGHDT and YNNKEL (reference sequence). Germline trimming cut 0 bases from V and 4 bases from J; bases unmatched to any gene: 8. The CDR3 DNA is TGTGCCAGCAGCCAAGATCGGCGGGGGGGCCTGGCAGATACGCAGTATTTT. This codes for CASSQDRRGGLADTQYF.

The chain links TRBV7-9 to TRBJ2-1; 8 bases are shared with TRBD2. The CDR3 runs to 19 residues. J lost 2 bases, V lost 2 bases, and 14 bases had no gene match. Per germline, CDR1 SEHNR and CDR2 FQNEAQ (reference sequence). CDR3 sequence: CASSLIDGVLAETYNEQFF. CDR3 DNA sequence: TGTGCCAGCAGCTTAATCGATGGGGTACTAGCGGAGACCTACAATGAGCAGTTCTTC.

The genes are TRBV5-1 and TRBJ2-1; 11 bases are a match to TRBD2. V shed 3 bases, J shed 5 bases, and the junction held 7 bases outside the gene matches. The CDR3 runs to 16 residues. From germline, CDR1 is SGHRS and CDR2 YFSETQ. Here the CDR3 reads CASSSLAGGPHNEQFF. In DNA form, the CDR3 reads TGCGCCAGCAGCTCCTTAGCGGGAGGGCCCCACAATGAGCAGTTCTTC.

The rearrangement joins TRBV9 to TRBJ2-5, with 8 bases lining up with TRBD1. The CDR3 loop spans 16 amino acids. CDR1 is SGDLS and CDR2 is YYNGEE in the germline V gene. The ends lost 3 bases at V and 5 bases at J; junction bases unmatched: 12. The DNA for the CDR3 is TGTGCCAGCAGCGCCGCACCTCTCCAGGGGGCCGAGACCCAGTACTTC. Protein sequence: CASSAAPLQGAETQYF.

The rearrangement joins TRBV19 to TRBJ2-5, with D maybe TRBD2 (6 bases). The CDR3 is 16 amino acids. Deletions cut 5 bases from V and 5 bases from J, with 21 bases between. Germline-derived CDR1 and CDR2 are LNHDA and SQIVND (reference sequence). Written as DNA, the CDR3 is TGTGCCAGTAGTCCCGGCGCCGGAGGGGTCAAGGAGACCCAGTACTTC. It is translated as CASSPGAGGVKETQYF.

The chain recombines TRBV19 with TRBJ1-5, with TRBD1 matching over 7 bases. This CDR3 has 14 residues. V shed 7 bases, J shed 3 bases, and the junction held 6 bases outside the gene matches. In germline, CDR1 is LNHDA, CDR2 SQIVND (reference sequence). Written as DNA, the CDR3 is TGTGCCAGTATGAGGGACAGTATCAATCAGCCCCAGCATTTT. Protein sequence: CASMRDSINQPQHF. The variable domain in full, with the rest retrieved from reference TRBV19 and TRBJ1-5, is DGGITQSPKYLFRKEGQNVTLSCEQNLNHDAMYWYRQDPGQGLRLIYYSQIVNDFQKGDIAEGYSVSREKKESFPLTVTSAQKNPTAFYLCASMRDSINQPQHFGDGTRLSIL.

The chain carries TRBV5-1 and TRBJ1-1, with D unclear. The V end lost 0 bases, the J end lost 1 base, and 13 bases lay between the germline ends. The germline V gene has CDR1 SGHRS and CDR2 YFSETQ. The length of the CDR3 is 16 residues. CDR3 coding DNA: TGCGCCAGCAGCTTGGAACCGGTAAGAGGGAACACTGAAGCTTTCTTT. This gives the protein CASSLEPVRGNTEAFF.

V is TRBV7-8 and J is TRBJ2-2; 11 nucleotides line up with TRBD2. CDR3 size: 15 residues. J gave up 3 bases and V 11 bases, and 8 bases lay outside the gene matches. CDR1 is SGHVS and CDR2 is FQNEAQ in the germline V gene. The CDR3 sequence: CADKIAGGYTGELFF. The CDR3 nucleotides read TGTGCCGACAAGATAGCGGGGGGGTACACCGGGGAGCTGTTTTTT.

This rearrangement joins TRBV5-1 to TRBJ2-3; TRBD2 matches 13 bases. V shed 5 bases and J 5 bases; nucleotides not matched to a gene: 5. The germline gives CDR1 SGHRS, CDR2 YFSETQ. The CDR3 runs to 15 residues. CDR3 in DNA: TGCGCCAGCAGGGGACTAGCGGGATTTTTAGATACGCAGTATTTT. Protein: CASRGLAGFLDTQYF.

The chain couples TRBV7-8 to TRBJ1-6; 8 positions match TRBD1. V lost 1 base and J lost 6; bases outside the gene matches: 2. The germline CDR1 and CDR2 sequences are SGHVS and FQNEAQ. The CDR3 sequence is 15 residues long. CDR3 nucleotide sequence: TGTGCCAGCAGCTTAGGGCAGGGGGCTAATTCACCCCTCCACTTT. Protein product: CASSLGQGANSPLHF.

This clone was observed at least ten times. This chain uses TRBV25-1 with TRBJ2-2; possibly TRBD1 for D (5 bases). This CDR3 is 15 amino acids long. Germline values: CDR1 MGHDK, CDR2 SYGVNS. Trimming took 4 bases from V and 6 from J, leaving 15 bases between them. The CDR3 DNA reads as TGTGCCAGCAGTGTCCAGGGAAATTTAGCCGGGGAGCTGTTTTTT. Residues: CASSVQGNLAGELFF.

V is TRBV4-1 and J is TRBJ1-6; maybe TRBD1 (6 bases). The germline CDR1 and CDR2 sequences are MGHRA and YSYEKL. This CDR3 region has 17 residues. Trimming pared 4 bases from V and 5 bases from J, leaving 18 bases between. The CDR3 nucleotides read TGCGCCAGCAGCCTCCCCCAAGGGGGGGTACATAATTCACCCCTCCACTTT. Protein product: CASSLPQGGVHNSPLHF.

This clone was detected only once. This rearrangement joins TRBV5-4 to TRBJ1-6; a weak D match, TRBD1 (5 bases). Trimming pared 4 bases from V and 9 bases from J, leaving 14 bases between. The CDR3 is made up of 14 amino acids. Germline-derived CDR1 and CDR2 are SGHNT and YYREEE (reference sequence). The CDR3 loop is CASSAAGLGSPLHF. The DNA for the CDR3 is TGTGCCAGCAGCGCTGCAGGGTTGGGTTCACCCCTCCACTTT.

The chain has TRBV7-2 and TRBJ2-7, with D perhaps matching TRBD1 (6 bases). CDR3 length equals 15 residues. Per the germline V gene, CDR1 is SGHTA and CDR2 is FQGNSA. V shed 3 bases and J shed 4 bases, with 16 bases lying between them. The CDR3 nucleotides are TGTGCCAGCAGCTTCCAGCAGGGGAGCGGTTACGAGCAGTACTTC. Translated: CASSFQQGSGYEQYF.

V gene TRBV19 combines with J gene TRBJ1-2; D is unclear. Germline V gene lookup returns CDR1 LNHDA and CDR2 SQIVND (reference sequence). The V end was cut by 3 bases, the J end by 3 bases, with 8 bases between. CDR3 length equals 13 residues. CDR3 in amino acids: CASSMSGDYGYTF. The CDR3 DNA is TGTGCCAGTAGTATGTCCGGGGACTATGGCTACACCTTC.

The rearrangement joins TRBV27 to TRBJ1-1, with D tentatively TRBD1 (5 bases). The V gene lost 1 base and the J gene lost 6 bases, with 9 bases spanning the gap. Per the germline V gene, CDR1 is MNHEY and CDR2 is SMNVEV (reference sequence). The CDR3 sequence is 13 residues long. The CDR3 loop is CASSLFGGAEAFF. CDR3 coding DNA: TGTGCCAGCAGTTTATTCGGAGGGGCTGAAGCTTTCTTT.

The chain couples TRBV7-8 to TRBJ1-2; no reliable D call. The germline gives CDR1 SGHVS, CDR2 FQNEAQ. This CDR3 spans 12 amino acids. Trimming pared 5 bases from V and 8 bases from J, leaving 12 bases between. This chain's CDR3 is CASSPLRAGYTF. The CDR3 nucleotides are TGTGCCAGCAGCCCCCTTCGTGCGGGCTACACCTTC.

The chain joins TRBV19 to TRBJ2-5; 7 nucleotides align to TRBD1. V was pared by 8 bases and J by 0 bases, with 6 bases of the junction left unmatched. Germline CDR1 and CDR2: LNHDA and SQIVND (reference sequence). The CDR3 length is 14 residues. The CDR3 DNA reads as TGTGCCAGTCGGGACAGAGAGTACCAAGAGACCCAGTACTTC. As protein: CASRDREYQETQYF.

V usage is TRBV5-1 and J usage is TRBJ1-1; maybe TRBD1 (5 bases). Germline CDR1 reads SGHRS; CDR2 reads YFSETQ. The CDR3 length is 15 residues. The germline V and J ends were trimmed by 4 bases and 5 bases, with 18 bases remaining between them. The CDR3 region is CASSLDSSRGTEAFF. DNA for the CDR3: TGCGCCAGCAGCCTGGATTCTTCCCGGGGGACTGAAGCTTTCTTT.

This chain joins TRBV30 and TRBJ2-2, with D perhaps matching TRBD2 (6 bases). Germline V gene data show CDR1 as GTSNPN and CDR2 as SVGIG (reference sequence). The V gene lost 3 bases and the J gene lost 2 bases, with 16 bases spanning the gap. This CDR3 region has 16 residues. The CDR3 DNA reads TGTGCCTGGAGATACGGGGGAATGGGTAACACCGGGGAGCTGTTTTTT. It codes for CAWRYGGMGNTGELFF. The variable domain in full, with the rest retrieved from reference TRBV30 and TRBJ2-2, is SQTIHQWPATLVQPVGSPLSLECTVEGTSNPNLYWYRQAAGRGLQLLFYSVGIGQISSEVPQNLSASRPQDRQFILSSKKLLLSDSGFYLCAWRYGGMGNTGELFFGEGSRLTVL.

The chain recombines TRBV11-2 with TRBJ2-3; 11 bases map to TRBD1. CDR1 is SGHAT and CDR2 is FQNNGV in the germline V gene. The V gene end was trimmed by 4 bases and the J gene end by 3 bases; junction bases not matched to a gene: 12. This CDR3 is 18 amino acids long. The CDR3 DNA follows: TGTGCCAGCAGCTCCCCCTGGGGCCGGGACAGGGGGACAGATACGCAGTATTTT. It specifies CASSSPWGRDRGTDTQYF.

The V call is TRBV19, the J call TRBJ1-6; no clear D gene. This CDR3 region has 15 residues. Trimming took 8 bases from V and 7 from J, leaving 18 bases between them. Germline values: CDR1 LNHDA, CDR2 SQIVND (reference sequence). For the CDR3, the DNA is TGTGCCAGTCGGGCGGAGGGATCGGAGAATTCACCCCTCCACTTT. It is translated as CASRAEGSENSPLHF.

The rearrangement uses TRBV7-3 and TRBJ2-3; TRBD1 matches at 7 bases. This CDR3 is built from 13 residues. Germline loops: CDR1 SGHTA, CDR2 FQGTGA. The V and J ends lost 5 bases and 5 bases, in that order; junction bases with no gene match: 4. As DNA, the CDR3 is TGTGCCAGCAGCCGAGGGACAGAAGATACGCAGTATTTT. Its translation: CASSRGTEDTQYF. Drawing the rest from reference TRBV7-3 and TRBJ2-3, the complete variable domain is GAGVSQTPSNKVTEKGKYVELRCDPISGHTALYWYRQSLGQGPEFLIYFQGTGAADDSGLPNDRFFAVRPEGSVSTLKIQRTERGDSAVYLCASSRGTEDTQYFGPGTRLTVL.

The genes are TRBV2 and TRBJ2-6; D not resolved. This CDR3 has 14 amino acids. The germline V gene has CDR1 SNHLY and CDR2 FYNNEI. The V end was cut by 3 bases, the J end by 1 base, with 4 bases between. The CDR3 region is CASSEASGANVLTF. As DNA, the CDR3 is TGTGCCAGCAGTGAGGCTTCTGGGGCCAACGTCCTGACTTTC.

This clone was counted once. The chain has TRBV10-3 and TRBJ2-2, with 7 bases aligning to TRBD1. Trimming removed 6 bases from V and 5 bases from J; junction bases left unmatched: 9. CDR3 length equals 15 residues. The V gene's germline CDR1 is ENHRY and CDR2 SYGVKD. The CDR3 loop is CAISDRVDGTGELFF. The CDR3 DNA follows: TGTGCCATCAGCGACAGGGTGGATGGAACCGGGGAGCTGTTTTTT.